The clone carrying this TCR beta chain has at least ten counts. Its antigen is not known. This sample is part of a study of early T cells in non-severe SARS-CoV-2 infection. At the level of the study: Sequenced material consisted of bulk RNA (from unsorted whole blood), and chains were unpaired. Overall study findings and caveats: The matching step, a VDJdb search, favored anti-spike CD8 responses and missed private and CD4 specificities.

Attached unique molecular identifiers marked individual cDNA molecules. TCRdb ran MiXCR on the 5' RACE reads and lists one entry per CDR3 protein. The sample has more than 50,000 distinct CDR3 sequences, around 13% seen once. CDR1 SGHVS and CDR2 FNYEAQ come from the germline V gene. The CDR3 covers 15 residues. The junction had 5 bases not matched to a gene; V was cut back by 3 bases and J by 6 bases. The V call is TRBV7-6, the J call TRBJ2-2; TRBD2 agrees at 9 bases. The sample here was whole blood, taken at baseline. The sequence came from an adult who was a healthcare worker with PCR-confirmed SARS-CoV-2 infection or an uninfected control (not recorded which). In nucleotides, the CDR3 is TGTGCCAGCAGCTTTAGCGGGAGAAAGGCCGGGGAGCTGTTTTTT. Protein: CASSFSGRKAGELFF.